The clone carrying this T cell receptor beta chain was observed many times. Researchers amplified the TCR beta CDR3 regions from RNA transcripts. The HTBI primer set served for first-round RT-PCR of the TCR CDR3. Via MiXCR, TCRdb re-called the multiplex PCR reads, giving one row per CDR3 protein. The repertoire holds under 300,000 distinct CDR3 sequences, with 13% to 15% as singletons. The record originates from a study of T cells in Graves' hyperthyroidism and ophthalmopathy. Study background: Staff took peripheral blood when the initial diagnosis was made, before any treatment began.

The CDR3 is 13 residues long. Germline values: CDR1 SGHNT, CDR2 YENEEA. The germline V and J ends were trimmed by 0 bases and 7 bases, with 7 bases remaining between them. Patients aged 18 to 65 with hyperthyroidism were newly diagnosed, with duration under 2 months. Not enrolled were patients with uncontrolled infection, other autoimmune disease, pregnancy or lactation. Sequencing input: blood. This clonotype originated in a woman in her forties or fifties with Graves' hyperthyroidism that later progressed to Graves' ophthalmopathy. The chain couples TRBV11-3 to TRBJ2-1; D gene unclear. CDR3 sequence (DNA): TGTGCCAGCAGCTTAGATCAATATAATGAGCAGTTCTTC. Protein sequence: CASSLDQYNEQFF. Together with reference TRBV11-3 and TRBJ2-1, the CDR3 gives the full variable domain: EAGVVQSPRYKIIEKKQPVAFWCNPISGHNTLYWYLQNLGQGPELLIRYENEEAVDDSQLPKDRFSAERLKGVDSTLKIQPAELGDSAVYLCASSLDQYNEQFFGPGTRLTVL.